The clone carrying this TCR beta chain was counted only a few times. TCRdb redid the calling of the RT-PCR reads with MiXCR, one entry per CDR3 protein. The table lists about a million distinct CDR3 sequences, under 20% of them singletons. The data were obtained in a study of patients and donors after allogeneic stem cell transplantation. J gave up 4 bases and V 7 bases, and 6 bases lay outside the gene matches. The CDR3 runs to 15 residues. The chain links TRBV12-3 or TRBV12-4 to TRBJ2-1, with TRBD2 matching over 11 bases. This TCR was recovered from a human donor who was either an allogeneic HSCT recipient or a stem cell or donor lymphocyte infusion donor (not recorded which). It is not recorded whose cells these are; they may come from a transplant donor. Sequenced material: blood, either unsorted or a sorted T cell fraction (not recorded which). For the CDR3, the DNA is TGTGCCAGCACCACACTAGCGGGGGTATACAATGAGCAGTTCTTC. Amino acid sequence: CASTTLAGVYNEQFF.